Presented here are 32 T cell receptor beta chains from one specimen sequenced in a study of blood T cell repertoires in COVID-19. Repertoires were generated with immunoSEQ multiplex PCR, while TCRdb's copy carries only in-frame clones and drops some. The table lists about 220,000 clones, roughly 88% of them singletons. The sample comprised peripheral blood. The receptors come from a man aged 25-40 years who had recovered from COVID-19.

The chain joins TRBV12-3 or TRBV12-4 to TRBJ1-2; 7 bases agree with TRBD1. The CDR3 contains 13 residues. The V segment lost 3 bases and the J segment 9 bases; nucleotides outside the gene matches: 7. Here the CDR3 DNA reads TGTGCCAGCAGTTTGGCGGCAGGGGGAAGCTACACCTTC. Residues: CASSLAAGGSYTF.

The genes are TRBV10-3 and TRBJ1-4, with 9 bases matching TRBD1. This CDR3 region has 12 residues. The V gene's germline CDR1 is ENHRY and CDR2 SYGVKD. The V and J ends lost 8 bases and 11 bases, in that order; junction bases with no gene match: 6. For the CDR3, the DNA is TGTGCCATCGGGGACGGGACAGGGAAACTGTTTTTT. Amino acid sequence: CAIGDGTGKLFF.

The chain uses TRBV5-1 and TRBJ1-1, with 10 bases lining up with TRBD1. The trim removed 0 bases at V and 4 bases at J, leaving 9 bases unmatched. CDR1 and CDR2 (germline): SGHRS, YFSETQ. CDR3 length: 17 amino acids. CDR3 sequence reads: CASSLGLGTGAATEAFF. The CDR3 DNA is TGCGCCAGCAGCTTGGGGCTCGGGACAGGGGCCGCCACTGAAGCTTTCTTT. The variable domain in full, with the rest retrieved from reference TRBV5-1 and TRBJ1-1, is KAGVTQTPRYLIKTRGQQVTLSCSPISGHRSVSWYQQTPGQGLQFLFEYFSETQRNKGNFPGRFSGRQFSNSRSEMNVSTLELGDSALYLCASSLGLGTGAATEAFFGQGTRLTVV.

This clone was recorded a few times. V and J are TRBV30 and TRBJ1-2; TRBD1 matches 8 bases. The CDR3 covers 19 residues. Per the germline V gene, CDR1 is GTSNPN and CDR2 is SVGIG (reference sequence). The J segment lost 7 bases and the V segment lost 0 bases, leaving 22 bases of the junction unmatched. Here the CDR3 DNA reads TGTGCCTGGAGTGTACGGAGGACAGGGAGGTTTAGGGGAGAGGTTGGCTACACCTTC. Translated, it gives CAWSVRRTGRFRGEVGYTF.

The sample holds one count of this clone. The rearrangement uses TRBV11-2 and TRBJ1-4; possible D gene TRBD1, 6 bases. The CDR3 extends over 14 amino acids. V was trimmed by 1 base and J by 8 bases, leaving 11 bases between them. Germline values: CDR1 SGHAT, CDR2 FQNNGV. The CDR3 DNA is TGTGCCAGCAGCTTAGCTGGGGGCCGAGAAAAACTGTTTTTT. Translating gives CASSLAGGREKLFF. Full variable domain (missing parts from reference TRBV11-2 and TRBJ1-4): EAGVAQSPRYKIIEKRQSVAFWCNPISGHATLYWYQQILGQGPKLLIQFQNNGVVDDSQLPKDRFSAERLKGVDSTLKIQPAKLEDSAVYLCASSLAGGREKLFFGSGTQLSVL.

The rearrangement joins TRBV19 to TRBJ1-2, with D perhaps matching TRBD1 (5 bases). The V end was cut by 7 bases, the J end by 1 base, with 16 bases between. Germline V gives CDR1 LNHDA, CDR2 SQIVND (reference sequence). The CDR3 spans 15 residues. Written as DNA, the CDR3 is TGTGCCAGTACCTTAGACAGCGCCTTTAACTATGGCTACACCTTC. Its translation is CASTLDSAFNYGYTF.

A few counts support this clone. The CDR3 DNA reads TGCGCCAGCAGCTCGGCGACAGGGGGGCGAAATTCACCCCTCCACTTT. Translating gives CASSSATGGRNSPLHF. The chain is built from TRBV5-1 and TRBJ1-6, with 9 nucleotides matching TRBD1. V dropped 3 bases and J dropped 7; count of bases not matched to a gene: 8. CDR3 length: 16 amino acids. Germline V gene data show CDR1 as SGHRS and CDR2 as YFSETQ.

This clone was seen only a few times. The chain has TRBV5-4 and TRBJ2-5; D gene uncertain. Looked up from germline, CDR1 is SGHNT and CDR2 is YYREEE (reference sequence). V was cut by 1 base and J by 0 bases, with 7 bases left in between. The CDR3 sequence is 14 residues long. The CDR3 nucleotides read TGTGCCAGCAGCTTGCGTAGCTACCAAGAGACCCAGTACTTC. Translation: CASSLRSYQETQYF.

This chain links TRBV19 with TRBJ1-2; D is perhaps TRBD1 (5 bases). CDR3 length: 16 residues. Trimming removed 3 bases from V and 6 bases from J, with 20 bases in between. The germline V gene has CDR1 LNHDA and CDR2 SQIVND (reference sequence). The CDR3 loop reads CASSIGRGSPDHGYTF. In nucleotides, the CDR3 is TGTGCCAGTAGTATTGGGAGGGGATCCCCTGACCATGGCTACACCTTC.

V usage is TRBV6-5 and J usage is TRBJ2-7, with 7 bases fitting TRBD1. Unmatched junction bases numbered 11, after V lost 4 bases and J lost 5 bases. CDR1 is MNHEY, CDR2 SVGAGI, per germline. The CDR3 runs 15 residues. CDR3 DNA: TGTGCCAGCAGTTTACAGGGGTCGATTTGGGACGAGCAGTACTTC. This gives the protein CASSLQGSIWDEQYF.

V gene TRBV30 combines with J gene TRBJ1-3, with D perhaps matching TRBD1 (5 bases). Germline V gene data show CDR1 as GTSNPN and CDR2 as SVGIG (reference sequence). Trimming removed 5 bases from V and 4 bases from J, with 15 bases in between. CDR3 length: 14 amino acids. In DNA, the CDR3 is TGTGCCTGGGACCCAGGGATTGGAGGAAACACCATATATTTT. Residues: CAWDPGIGGNTIYF.

This rearrangement joins TRBV6-5 to TRBJ2-5; weak D call: TRBD1 (6 bases). The CDR3 contains 13 residues. Trimming pared 8 bases from V and 5 bases from J, leaving 15 bases between. Germline values: CDR1 MNHEY, CDR2 SVGAGI. The CDR3 region has the DNA TGTGCCAGCGCCCAGGGGCGGAGGGAGACCCAGTACTTC. Protein product: CASAQGRRETQYF.

This clone appeared a single time. The chain joins TRBV30 to TRBJ2-2, with 15 nucleotides matching TRBD2. The J segment lost 12 bases and the V segment lost 5 bases, leaving 7 bases of the junction unmatched. The CDR3 runs 14 residues. The germline V gene has CDR1 GTSNPN and CDR2 SVGIG (reference sequence). The CDR3 loop is CAWSPGLAGGKLFF. The CDR3 region has the DNA TGTGCCTGGTCCCCGGGACTAGCGGGGGGAAAGCTGTTTTTT.

The rearrangement joins TRBV12-3 or TRBV12-4 to TRBJ2-7; D is uncertain. This CDR3 has 12 amino acids. V shed 4 bases and J shed 5 bases, with 9 bases lying between them. CDR3 in DNA: TGTGCCAGCAGTTACACAACACACGAGCAGTACTTC. It codes for CASSYTTHEQYF.

A single count supports this clone. This sequence joins TRBV18 and TRBJ1-2, with a possible D match to TRBD1 (6 bases). Germline assignment: CDR1 KGHSH and CDR2 LQKENI. The CDR3 runs 16 residues. V dropped 3 bases and J dropped 1 base, with 15 bases sitting between them. The CDR3 is CASSPSQGQLNYGYTF. The CDR3 nucleotides read TGTGCCAGCTCACCGTCTCAAGGACAGCTTAACTATGGCTACACCTTC.

On this clone: At one boundary the junction diverges from the germline segment, which might be a read error. This chain uses TRBV5-6 with TRBJ1-2, with a possible D match to TRBD1 (6 bases). CDR3 length: 14 amino acids. Germline V gene sequence: CDR1 SGHDT, CDR2 YYEEEE. The CDR3, as DNA: TGTGCCAGCAGCTTCGTCCCGGGACATGTCCGGGATGCCTTC. Translating it yields CASSFVPGHVRDAF.

CDR3 DNA sequence: TGTGCCAGCAGTCGGGGACAGGGGTTTGGCTACACCTTC. Residues: CASSRGQGFGYTF. V usage is TRBV12-3 or TRBV12-4 and J usage is TRBJ1-2; 10 nucleotides align to TRBD1. This CDR3 has 13 amino acids. V was clipped by 5 bases and J by 7 bases; unmatched bases: 4.

This chain uses TRBV5-1 with TRBJ2-7; possible D gene TRBD1, 5 bases. V was pared by 1 base and J by 4 bases, with 12 bases between. The CDR3 sequence is 14 residues long. CDR1 is SGHRS and CDR2 is YFSETQ in the germline V gene. CDR3 amino acids: CASSLLGVGYEQYF. CDR3 sequence (DNA): TGCGCCAGCAGCTTGTTAGGGGTTGGGTACGAGCAGTACTTC.

The chain couples TRBV4-3 to TRBJ2-3; D may be TRBD1 (6 bases). Germline CDR1 and CDR2: LGHNA and YSLEER. Between the trimmed V and J ends, which lost 8 bases and 2 bases, there was a span of 20 bases. The CDR3 is made up of 16 amino acids. The CDR3 here is CASAMDSTGYTDTQYF. The CDR3 nucleotides are TGCGCCAGCGCCATGGACAGCACTGGCTACACAGATACGCAGTATTTT.

This chain uses TRBV5-1 with TRBJ1-4; 8 bases are a match to TRBD1. With 3 bases clipped from V and 7 bases from J, the junction kept 11 bases outside the gene matches. Germline values: CDR1 SGHRS, CDR2 YFSETQ. The length of the CDR3 is 16 residues. In DNA form, the CDR3 reads TGCGCCAGCAGCTCCCTTGACAGGGGATGGGGTGAAAAACTGTTTTTT. This translates into CASSSLDRGWGEKLFF.

V and J are TRBV19 and TRBJ1-2; D perhaps matches TRBD1 (6 bases). This CDR3 is 15 amino acids long. The V end lost 6 bases, the J end lost 6 bases, and 20 bases lay between the germline ends. Per the germline V gene, CDR1 is LNHDA and CDR2 is SQIVND (reference sequence). CDR3 protein: CASSQSDSLLDGYTF. CDR3 nucleotide sequence: TGTGCCAGTAGCCAATCGGACAGTCTATTGGATGGCTACACCTTC.

The V call is TRBV27, the J call TRBJ2-1, with TRBD2 as a possible D gene (6 bases). V was shortened by 7 bases and J by 5 bases, with 18 bases between the two germline ends. CDR3 length: 15 residues. The germline gives CDR1 MNHEY, CDR2 SMNVEV (reference sequence). The DNA of the CDR3 is TGTGCCAGCACCGCGCTCCGGGACTTGGACAATGAGCAGTTCTTC. Protein sequence: CASTALRDLDNEQFF.

The chain combines TRBV2 with TRBJ1-5, with D unclear. The length of the CDR3 is 11 residues. The V end lost 4 bases, the J end lost 6 bases, and 4 bases lay between the germline ends. The germline V gene has CDR1 SNHLY and CDR2 FYNNEI. CDR3 protein: CASSVGQPQHF. The CDR3 bases are TGTGCCAGCAGTGTCGGTCAGCCCCAGCATTTT.

CDR3 nucleotides: TGTGCCAGCAGCTTAGCGACAGAATCACCCCTCCACTTT. It codes for CASSLATESPLHF. This chain links TRBV11-3 with TRBJ1-6, with D possibly TRBD1 on 5 matching bases. Trimming cost V 1 base and J 10 bases, with 8 bases left between them. The germline CDR1 and CDR2 sequences are SGHNT and YENEEA. The CDR3 has 13 amino acids.

This clone has a handful of counts. At the DNA level, this CDR3 is encoded by other sequences in the same sample as well. This sequence joins TRBV18 and TRBJ1-4; the D gene is possibly TRBD1 (6 bases). The CDR3 runs 14 residues. Looked up from germline, CDR1 is KGHSH and CDR2 is LQKENI. Trimming removed 3 bases at V and 1 base at J, with 6 bases between. The CDR3 DNA follows: TGTGCCAGCTCACCGGGACAAACTAATGAAAAACTGTTTTTT. Translating it yields CASSPGQTNEKLFF.

This chain links TRBV5-6 with TRBJ1-2; D perhaps matches TRBD1 (6 bases). Looked up from germline, CDR1 is SGHDT and CDR2 is YYEEEE. Trimming removed 0 bases at V and 6 bases at J, with 15 bases between. CDR3 length equals 15 residues. CDR3 sequence (DNA): TGTGCCAGCAGCTTGGGTCCAGGGGAGAGGAATGGCTACACCTTC. The encoded protein is CASSLGPGERNGYTF.

This chain joins TRBV19 and TRBJ2-1, with 12 positions matching TRBD2. The V gene's germline CDR1 is LNHDA and CDR2 SQIVND (reference sequence). The CDR3 consists of 16 residues. J gave up 4 bases and V 5 bases, and 6 bases lay outside the gene matches. CDR3 loop: CASSSILAGGYNEQFF. DNA of the CDR3: TGTGCCAGTAGTTCCATACTAGCGGGGGGATACAATGAGCAGTTCTTC. Full variable domain (outside the CDR3, taken from reference TRBV19 and TRBJ2-1): DGGITQSPKYLFRKEGQNVTLSCEQNLNHDAMYWYRQDPGQGLRLIYYSQIVNDFQKGDIAEGYSVSREKKESFPLTVTSAQKNPTAFYLCASSSILAGGYNEQFFGPGTRLTVL.

This clone has a handful of counts. The chain employs TRBV18 and TRBJ2-7; the D gene is possibly TRBD1 (5 bases). The CDR3 covers 13 residues. Germline-derived CDR1 and CDR2 are KGHSH and LQKENI. V was shortened by 1 base and J by 3 bases, with 7 bases between the two germline ends. CDR3 sequence: CASSPQGNYEQYF. The CDR3 DNA is TGTGCCAGCTCACCACAGGGGAACTACGAGCAGTACTTC. The variable domain in full, with the rest retrieved from reference TRBV18 and TRBJ2-7, is NAGVMQNPRHLVRRRGQEARLRCSPMKGHSHVYWYRQLPEEGLKFMVYLQKENIIDESGMPKERFSAEFPKEGPSILRIQQVVRGDSAAYFCASSPQGNYEQYFGPGTRLTVT.

Only one count was recorded for this clone. This chain uses TRBV20-1 with TRBJ2-5; a weak D match, TRBD2 (5 bases). The germline CDR1 and CDR2 sequences are DFQATT and SNEGSKA (reference sequence). This CDR3 is 16 amino acids long. Between the trimmed V and J ends, which lost 3 bases and 5 bases, there was a span of 22 bases. The CDR3 protein is CSASRGFRGRSETQYF. For the CDR3, the DNA is TGCAGTGCTAGTCGTGGGTTTCGCGGGCGGTCGGAGACCCAGTACTTC.

V and J are TRBV19 and TRBJ2-5; TRBD1 is a possible D gene (6 bases). CDR1 is LNHDA, CDR2 SQIVND, per germline (reference sequence). With 6 bases removed from V and 3 bases from J, the gap between germline ends came to 11 bases. The CDR3 spans 13 residues. The CDR3 nucleotides read TGTGCCAGTAGGGACAGCTCTAAAGAGACCCAGTACTTC. As protein: CASRDSSKETQYF.

This chain connects TRBV6-5 to TRBJ1-2; 8 bases are shared with TRBD1. V trimming: 0 bases; J trimming: 4 bases; junction bases outside the gene matches: 7. Germline V gene sequence: CDR1 MNHEY, CDR2 SVGAGI. The CDR3 is 16 amino acids. Here the CDR3 DNA reads TGTGCCAGCAGTTACTCGGGGACAGGTCCTCCCTATGGCTACACCTTC. It specifies CASSYSGTGPPYGYTF.

The gene calls are TRBV23-1 and TRBJ2-5; 7 bases match TRBD1. TRBV23-1 is flagged as an ORF with uncertain function. V lost 0 bases to trimming and J lost 1 base; unmatched junction nucleotides: 17. There are 20 residues in the CDR3. Written as DNA, the CDR3 is TGCGCCAGCAGTCAATCGTTCCTTTCCTATGGGACAGAATGCCAAGAGACCCAGTACTTC. Protein sequence: CASSQSFLSYGTECQETQYF.